These 4 T cell receptor beta chains were sequenced from one sample in a study of T cells in Graves' hyperthyroidism and ophthalmopathy. The TCR beta CDR3 regions underwent amplification using RNA transcripts as the source. The HTBI primer set drove a first-round RT-PCR of the TCR CDR3. TCRdb used MiXCR to reprocess the multiplex PCR reads, holding one entry per CDR3 protein. The table has 350,000 to 400,000 distinct CDR3 sequences, 18% seen once. Sequencing used blood. The receptors stem from a man aged 18 to 29 with Graves' ophthalmopathy.

This clonotype was observed at least ten times. The chain links TRBV20-1 to TRBJ1-1; TRBD1 matches 7 bases. Germline V gene sequence: CDR1 DFQATT, CDR2 SNEGSKA (reference sequence). This CDR3 comprises 13 residues. V shed 6 bases and J 6 bases; nucleotides not matched to a gene: 10. In DNA form, the CDR3 reads TGCAGTGCGAGGGCCCCAGGGGGGCCTGAAGCTTTCTTT. Translated: CSARAPGGPEAFF.

The rearrangement links TRBV7-9 to TRBJ2-3, with unresolved D. The CDR3 has 15 amino acids. Germline assignment: CDR1 SEHNR and CDR2 FQNEAQ (reference sequence). Trimming left V 5 bases short and J 5 bases short, with 17 bases between. The CDR3 spells CASSQGDSRVDTQYF. CDR3 coding DNA: TGTGCCAGCAGCCAAGGAGACTCAAGGGTAGATACGCAGTATTTT.

This rearrangement joins TRBV9 to TRBJ1-1; 10 nucleotides align to TRBD1. The J segment lost 0 bases and the V segment lost 0 bases, leaving 8 bases of the junction unmatched. The CDR3 runs 18 residues. Germline V gene sequence: CDR1 SGDLS, CDR2 YYNGEE. CDR3 nucleotide sequence: TGTGCCAGCAGCGTAGAGCCCGGGACAGGGGTTATGAACACTGAAGCTTTCTTT. Protein product: CASSVEPGTGVMNTEAFF. The full variable domain, in which reference TRBV9 and TRBJ1-1 provide the parts outside the CDR3, is DSGVTQTPKHLITATGQRVTLRCSPRSGDLSVYWYQQSLDQGLQFLIQYYNGEERAKGNILERFSAQQFPDLHSELNLSSLELGDSALYFCASSVEPGTGVMNTEAFFGQGTRLTVV.

The V call is TRBV14, the J call TRBJ2-3; a weak D match, TRBD1 (5 bases). V was shortened by 2 bases and J by 4 bases, with 16 bases between the two germline ends. Germline lookup yields CDR1 SGHDN and CDR2 FVKESK. The CDR3 extends over 16 amino acids. The CDR3 DNA is TGTGCCAGCAGCCAATATGGCAGGGAAGGTGCAGATACGCAGTATTTT. Translation gives CASSQYGREGADTQYF.